This is a list of T cell receptor beta chains from one sample in a study of blood T cell repertoires in COVID-19. Sequenced by immunoSEQ multiplex PCR; TCRdb stores in-frame clones only, minus some. This sample has tens of thousands of clones, with over 80% found just once. Sequenced material: peripheral blood. All receptors come from a woman older than 75 with acute or convalescent COVID-19. CDR3s include the opening cysteine and the closing phenylalanine or tryptophan. A D gene is named only where the DNA matches it firmly. Clone sizes are given selectively: once, few, many, or a class where the clone is expanded.

v_gene,j_gene,d_gene,abundance,CDR3aa,CDR3nt
TRBV7-2,TRBJ1-6,NA,NA,CASSSDSPPLHF,TGTGCCAGCAGCTCTGACTCTCCACCCCTCCACTTT
TRBV6-2/TRBV6-3,TRBJ1-2,NA,NA,CASSPNRYGYTF,TGTGCCAGCAGCCCGAACAGGTATGGCTACACCTTC
TRBV4-1,TRBJ2-3,NA,NA,CASSRGSLTDTQYF,TGCGCCAGCAGCCGGGGCAGCCTCACAGATACGCAGTATTTT
TRBV19,TRBJ2-1,TRBD1,NA,CASSTLTGTGRGEQFF,TGTGCCAGTAGCACACTGACCGGGACAGGGAGAGGTGAGCAGTTCTTC
TRBV19,TRBJ2-6,NA,NA,CASTPTGLISGANVLTF,TGTGCCAGTACCCCAACAGGGTTGATCTCTGGGGCCAACGTCCTGACTTTC
TRBV6-5,TRBJ2-3,NA,once,CASSYSRVVVDTQYF,TGTGCCAGCAGTTACTCGCGGGTAGTCGTAGATACGCAGTATTTT
TRBV7-2,TRBJ2-2,NA,NA,CASSFGKDRIYLSGELFF,TGTGCCAGCAGCTTCGGGAAAGATAGGATTTATTTGTCCGGGGAGCTGTTTTTT
TRBV7-9,TRBJ2-2,TRBD2,NA,CASSPRDYSGELFF,TGTGCCAGCAGCCCGAGGGACTACAGCGGGGAGCTGTTTTTT
TRBV19,TRBJ2-7,TRBD1,NA,CASSIRDRGREQYF,TGTGCCAGTAGTATAAGGGACAGGGGGCGCGAGCAGTACTTC
TRBV3-1/TRBV3-2,TRBJ2-7,TRBD2,NA,CARSHGGGPGGEQYF,TGTGCCCGCAGCCACGGCGGGGGGCCGGGGGGCGAGCAGTACTTC
TRBV27,TRBJ2-1,TRBD2,NA,CASSLFWREWSFNEQFF,TGTGCCAGCAGTTTATTTTGGCGGGAGTGGTCCTTTAATGAGCAGTTCTTC
TRBV6-6,TRBJ1-1,NA,NA,CASSSDIGYTEAFF,TGTGCCAGCAGTTCCGACATTGGTTACACTGAAGCTTTCTTT
TRBV5-4,TRBJ2-7,TRBD1,NA,CASSWGQVYEQYF,TGTGCCAGCAGCTGGGGACAGGTCTACGAGCAGTACTTC
TRBV4-1,TRBJ2-2,TRBD1,NA,CASSQVRLYSRDRPGELFF,TGCGCCAGCAGCCAAGTTCGGCTGTATTCCCGGGACAGGCCCGGGGAGCTGTTTTTT
TRBV29-1,TRBJ1-6,TRBD1,NA,CSVGDRLGRSPLHF,TGCAGCGTTGGGGACAGGTTGGGCCGCTCACCCCTCCACTTT
TRBV2,TRBJ2-7,TRBD2,NA,CASSHGLAGETSYEQYF,TGTGCCAGCAGCCACGGCCTAGCGGGAGAGACTTCCTACGAGCAGTACTTC
TRBV7-9,TRBJ2-1,TRBD2,NA,CAGRTSRSYNEQFF,TGTGCCGGCCGGACTAGCCGATCCTACAATGAGCAGTTCTTC
TRBV11-2,TRBJ2-5,TRBD2,NA,CASSVLAGGLRGETQYF,TGTGCCAGCAGCGTGCTAGCGGGAGGGCTTCGCGGGGAGACCCAGTACTTC
TRBV24-1,TRBJ1-2,NA,NA,CATSDLSGGGLRYGYTF,TGTGCCACCAGTGATTTGAGTGGTGGGGGACTGCGCTATGGCTACACCTTC
TRBV2,TRBJ1-2,NA,NA,CASTEGLRNYGYTF,TGTGCCAGCACCGAGGGCCTGCGTAACTATGGCTACACCTTC
TRBV19,TRBJ1-1,NA,NA,CASSMSGNTEAFF,TGTGCCAGTAGTATGAGCGGAAACACTGAAGCTTTCTTT
TRBV29-1,TRBJ2-1,NA,NA,CSGRDSWGYESSYNEQFF,TGCAGCGGTAGGGACTCCTGGGGGTACGAGAGCTCCTACAATGAGCAGTTCTTC
TRBV19,TRBJ2-7,TRBD2,NA,CASTHILRLADPYEQYF,TGTGCCAGTACCCACATCCTTCGACTAGCGGACCCCTACGAGCAGTACTTC
TRBV5-5,TRBJ2-7,NA,NA,CASSSEEVPGSYEQYF,TGTGCCAGCAGCTCCGAGGAGGTCCCGGGCTCCTACGAGCAGTACTTC
TRBV18,TRBJ2-5,TRBD2,NA,CASSPLPGGPQETQYF,TGTGCCAGCTCACCACTTCCGGGAGGACCTCAAGAGACCCAGTACTTC
TRBV9,TRBJ2-5,TRBD2,NA,CASSVEGTSGSFETQYF,TGTGCCAGCAGCGTAGAGGGGACTAGCGGGAGTTTCGAGACCCAGTACTTC
TRBV18,TRBJ2-7,NA,NA,CASSPEAGRFHEQYF,TGTGCCAGCTCACCAGAGGCAGGGAGGTTCCACGAGCAGTACTTC
TRBV7-8,TRBJ1-1,NA,NA,CASSLLQSLAEAFF,TGTGCCAGCAGCTTATTGCAGTCCCTCGCTGAAGCTTTCTTT
TRBV27,TRBJ2-1,TRBD2,NA,CASRAEGRLGLAGVAEQFF,TGTGCCAGCAGGGCCGAGGGACGGCTCGGACTAGCGGGAGTAGCTGAGCAGTTCTTC
TRBV6-2/TRBV6-3,TRBJ1-2,NA,few,CASSVSSLGRTEDYGYTF,TGTGCCAGCAGTGTCAGCTCGTTAGGACGGACGGAGGACTATGGCTACACCTTC
TRBV9,TRBJ2-2,NA,NA,CASSVARATLLNTGELFF,TGTGCCAGCAGCGTAGCTCGAGCGACTTTATTGAACACCGGGGAGCTGTTTTTT
TRBV10-3,TRBJ2-1,NA,NA,CAISRDFVNEQFF,TGTGCCATCAGCAGGGACTTCGTCAATGAGCAGTTCTTC
TRBV7-8,TRBJ2-5,NA,NA,CASTTQGRLEETQYF,TGTGCCAGCACCACCCAGGGCAGGCTTGAAGAGACCCAGTACTTC
TRBV9,TRBJ2-1,TRBD1,NA,CASSVDGTGGNEQFF,TGTGCCAGCAGCGTAGATGGGACAGGAGGCAATGAGCAGTTCTTC
TRBV5-4,TRBJ2-1,TRBD2,NA,CASSLGGLAGEQFF,TGTGCCAGCAGCTTGGGCGGACTAGCGGGAGAGCAGTTCTTC
TRBV7-7,TRBJ2-5,NA,NA,CASSLLSTTQETQYF,TGTGCCAGCAGCTTACTTAGCACAACCCAAGAGACCCAGTACTTC
TRBV7-9,TRBJ2-2,NA,few,CASSLVLGPSTGELFF,TGTGCCAGCAGCTTAGTTTTGGGGCCGAGCACCGGGGAGCTGTTTTTT
TRBV9,TRBJ2-5,NA,NA,CASSVGQYQETQYF,TGTGCCAGCAGCGTAGGGCAGTACCAAGAGACCCAGTACTTC
TRBV5-1,TRBJ2-7,TRBD1,NA,CASSSSDRLNYEQYF,TGCGCCAGCAGCTCCTCGGACAGGCTAAACTACGAGCAGTACTTC
TRBV5-1,TRBJ2-7,NA,few,CASSLGASASYEQYF,TGCGCCAGCAGCTTGGGAGCTAGCGCGTCCTACGAGCAGTACTTC